The clone carrying this T cell receptor beta chain was seen a few times. The data belong to a study of blood T cells in healthy people across ages. Primed by a sample-barcoded 5' primer and a J-beta primer mix, a second PCR proceeded for roughly 7 to 12 cycles. TCRdb reprocessed the 5' RACE reads via MiXCR and lists one record per CDR3 protein. The table lists around 1,000,000 distinct CDR3 sequences, under 30% of them singletons. Germline V lookup: CDR1 SEHNR, CDR2 FQNEAQ (reference sequence). The CDR3 sequence is 15 residues long. Trimming left V 6 bases short and J 3 bases short, with 17 bases between. Investigators took ten milliliters of peripheral blood from every donor. The same sample was also used in a study of T cells of mothers and their children. This second study says: From each mother came over 8.5 million TCR beta CDR3 reads, and from each child came 3 million to 3.5 million.

The source material was blood. The clonotype comes from a girl aged 2 to 9 in good health. V gene TRBV7-9 combines with J gene TRBJ1-1, with TRBD1 as a possible D gene (6 bases). The CDR3 sequence: CASSFAQGPDTEAFF. The CDR3 DNA reads as TGTGCCAGCAGTTTCGCACAGGGACCGGACACTGAAGCTTTCTTT. Variable domain in full (rest from reference TRBV7-9 and TRBJ1-1): DTGVSQNPRHKITKRGQNVTFRCDPISEHNRLYWYRQTLGQGPEFLTYFQNEAQLEKSRLLSDRFSAERPKGSFSTLEIQRTEQGDSAMYLCASSFAQGPDTEAFFGQGTRLTVV.